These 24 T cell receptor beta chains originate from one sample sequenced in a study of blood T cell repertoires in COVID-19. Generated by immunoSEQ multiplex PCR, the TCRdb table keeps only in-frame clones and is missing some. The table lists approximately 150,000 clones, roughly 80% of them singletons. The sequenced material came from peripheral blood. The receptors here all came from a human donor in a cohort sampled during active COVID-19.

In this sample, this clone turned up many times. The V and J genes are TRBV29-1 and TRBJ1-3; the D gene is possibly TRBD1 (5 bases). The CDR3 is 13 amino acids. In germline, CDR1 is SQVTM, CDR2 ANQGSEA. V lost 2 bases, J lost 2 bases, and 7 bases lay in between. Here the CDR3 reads CSVESGTGNTIYF. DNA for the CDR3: TGCAGCGTTGAATCAGGGACTGGAAACACCATATATTTT.

In DNA form, the CDR3 reads TGTGCCAGCAGCAAATTACCCTTAGATGATAGCAATCAGCCCCAGCATTTT. Protein: CASSKLPLDDSNQPQHF. The chain couples TRBV21-1 to TRBJ1-5. TRBV21-1 is shown as a pseudogene. CDR3 length: 17 amino acids.

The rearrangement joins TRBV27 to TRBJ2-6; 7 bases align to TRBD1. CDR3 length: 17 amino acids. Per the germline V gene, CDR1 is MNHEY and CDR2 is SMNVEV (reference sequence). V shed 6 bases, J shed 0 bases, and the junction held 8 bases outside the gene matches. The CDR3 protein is CASSRDSSISGANVLTF. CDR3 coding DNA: TGTGCCAGCAGCCGGGACAGCTCCATCTCTGGGGCCAACGTCCTGACTTTC.

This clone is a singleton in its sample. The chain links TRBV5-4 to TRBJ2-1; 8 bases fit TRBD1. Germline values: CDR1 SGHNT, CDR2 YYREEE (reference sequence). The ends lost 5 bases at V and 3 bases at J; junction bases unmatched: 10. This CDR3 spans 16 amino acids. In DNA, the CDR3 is TGTGCCAGCAGTCTACCCCCGGGACAGGTCTACAATGAGCAGTTCTTC. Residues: CASSLPPGQVYNEQFF.

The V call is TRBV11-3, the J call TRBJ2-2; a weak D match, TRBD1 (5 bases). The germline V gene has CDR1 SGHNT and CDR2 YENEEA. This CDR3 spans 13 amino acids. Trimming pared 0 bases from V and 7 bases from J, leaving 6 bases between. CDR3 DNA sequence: TGTGCCAGCAGCTTAGATAGGGGCGGGGAGCTGTTTTTT. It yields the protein CASSLDRGGELFF.

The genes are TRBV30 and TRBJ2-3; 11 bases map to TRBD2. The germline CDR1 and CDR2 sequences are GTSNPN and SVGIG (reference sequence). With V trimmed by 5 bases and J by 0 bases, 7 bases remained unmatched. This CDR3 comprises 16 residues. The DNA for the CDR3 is TGTGCCTGGTGCCTAGCGGGGGGTGCGAGCACAGATACGCAGTATTTT. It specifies CAWCLAGGASTDTQYF.

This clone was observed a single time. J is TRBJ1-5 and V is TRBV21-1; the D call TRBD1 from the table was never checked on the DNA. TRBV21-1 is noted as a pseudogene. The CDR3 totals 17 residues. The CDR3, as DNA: TGTGCCAGCAGCAACTGCAGGGGGCGCGGGAGCAATCAGCCCCAGCATTTT. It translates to CASSNCRGRGSNQPQHF.

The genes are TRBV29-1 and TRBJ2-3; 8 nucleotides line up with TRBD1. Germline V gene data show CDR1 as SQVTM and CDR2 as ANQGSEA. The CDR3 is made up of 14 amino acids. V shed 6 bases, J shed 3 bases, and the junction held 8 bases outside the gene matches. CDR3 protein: CSVPDRGWTDTQYF. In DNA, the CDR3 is TGCAGCGTGCCCGACAGGGGTTGGACAGATACGCAGTATTTT.

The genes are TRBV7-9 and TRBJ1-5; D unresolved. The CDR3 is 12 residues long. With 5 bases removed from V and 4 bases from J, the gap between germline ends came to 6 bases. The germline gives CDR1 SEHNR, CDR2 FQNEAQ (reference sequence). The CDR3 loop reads CASSPPNQPQHF. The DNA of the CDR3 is TGTGCCAGCAGCCCCCCAAATCAGCCCCAGCATTTT.

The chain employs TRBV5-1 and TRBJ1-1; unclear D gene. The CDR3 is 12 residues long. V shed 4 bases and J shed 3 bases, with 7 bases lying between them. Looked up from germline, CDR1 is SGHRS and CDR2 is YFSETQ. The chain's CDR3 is CASSQGDTEAFF. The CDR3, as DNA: TGCGCCAGCAGCCAAGGAGACACTGAAGCTTTCTTT.

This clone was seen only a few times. The CDR3 DNA sequence: TGCGCCAGCAGCTCGTCGCAGGTGACCTTGAACACTGAAGCTTTCTTT. Translated, it gives CASSSSQVTLNTEAFF. V and J are TRBV5-1 and TRBJ1-1; no firm D call. Germline-derived CDR1 and CDR2 are SGHRS and YFSETQ. The CDR3 has 16 amino acids. Trimming shortened V by 3 bases and J by 0 bases, and 15 bases separated the two germline ends.

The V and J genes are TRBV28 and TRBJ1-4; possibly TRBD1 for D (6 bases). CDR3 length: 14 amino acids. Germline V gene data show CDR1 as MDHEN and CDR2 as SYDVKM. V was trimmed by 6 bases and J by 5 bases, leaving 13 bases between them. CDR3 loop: CASRGAFANEKLFF. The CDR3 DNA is TGTGCCAGCAGGGGGGCGTTCGCGAATGAAAAACTGTTTTTT. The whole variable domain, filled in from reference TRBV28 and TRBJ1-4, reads DVKVTQSSRYLVKRTGEKVFLECVQDMDHENMFWYRQDPGLGLRLIYFSYDVKMKEKGDIPEGYSVSREKKERFSLILESASTNQTSMYLCASRGAFANEKLFFGSGTQLSVL.

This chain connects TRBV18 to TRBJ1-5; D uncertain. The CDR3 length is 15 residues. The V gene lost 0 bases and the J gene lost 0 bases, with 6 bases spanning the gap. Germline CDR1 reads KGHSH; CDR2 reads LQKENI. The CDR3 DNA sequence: TGTGCCAGCTCACCACCCGGGGATAGCAATCAGCCCCAGCATTTT. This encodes CASSPPGDSNQPQHF.

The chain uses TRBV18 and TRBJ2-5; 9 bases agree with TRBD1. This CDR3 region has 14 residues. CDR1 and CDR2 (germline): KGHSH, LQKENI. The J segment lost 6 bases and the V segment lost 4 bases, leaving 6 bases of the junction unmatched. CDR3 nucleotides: TGTGCCAGCTCACTCAACAGGGGGCAGAAGACCCAGTACTTC. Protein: CASSLNRGQKTQYF.

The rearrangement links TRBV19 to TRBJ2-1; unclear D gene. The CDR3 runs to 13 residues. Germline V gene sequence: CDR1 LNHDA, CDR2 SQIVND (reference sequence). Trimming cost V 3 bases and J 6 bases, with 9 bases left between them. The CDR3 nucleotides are TGTGCCAGTAGTATGGCTGGAGTCAATGAGCAGTTCTTC. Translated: CASSMAGVNEQFF.

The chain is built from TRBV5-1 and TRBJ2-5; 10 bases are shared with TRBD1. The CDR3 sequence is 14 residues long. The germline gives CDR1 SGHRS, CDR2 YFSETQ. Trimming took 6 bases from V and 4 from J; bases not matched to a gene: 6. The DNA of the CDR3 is TGCGCCAGCACGATGACAGGGGGCGCAGAGACCCAGTACTTC. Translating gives CASTMTGGAETQYF.

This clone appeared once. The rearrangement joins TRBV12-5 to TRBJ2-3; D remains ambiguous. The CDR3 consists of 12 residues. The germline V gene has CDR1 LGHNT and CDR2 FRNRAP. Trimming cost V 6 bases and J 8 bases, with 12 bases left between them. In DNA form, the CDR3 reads TGTGCTAGTGGGATGACTCGAGGTACGCAGTATTTT. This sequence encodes CASGMTRGTQYF.

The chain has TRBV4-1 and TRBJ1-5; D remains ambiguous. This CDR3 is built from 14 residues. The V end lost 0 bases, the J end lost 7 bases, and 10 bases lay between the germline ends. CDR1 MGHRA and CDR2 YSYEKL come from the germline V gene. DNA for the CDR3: TGCGCCAGCAGCCAAGATTCGAGGCCACAGCCCCAGCATTTT. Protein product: CASSQDSRPQPQHF.

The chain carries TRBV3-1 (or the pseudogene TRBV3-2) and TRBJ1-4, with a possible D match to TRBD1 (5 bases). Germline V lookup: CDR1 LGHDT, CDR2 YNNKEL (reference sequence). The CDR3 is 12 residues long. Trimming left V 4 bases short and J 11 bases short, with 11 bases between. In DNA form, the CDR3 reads TGTGCCAGCAGCCTAAACCAGGGTAAACTGTTTTTT. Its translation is CASSLNQGKLFF.

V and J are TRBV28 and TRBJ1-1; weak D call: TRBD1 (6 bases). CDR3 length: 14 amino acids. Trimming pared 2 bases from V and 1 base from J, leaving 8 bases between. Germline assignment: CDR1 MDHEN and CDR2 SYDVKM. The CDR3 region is CASSLMGANTEAFF. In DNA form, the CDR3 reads TGTGCCAGCAGTTTAATGGGGGCGAACACTGAAGCTTTCTTT.

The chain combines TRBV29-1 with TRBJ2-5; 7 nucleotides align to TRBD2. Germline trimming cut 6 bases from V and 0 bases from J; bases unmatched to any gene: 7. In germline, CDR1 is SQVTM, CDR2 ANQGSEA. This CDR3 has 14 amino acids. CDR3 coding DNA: TGCAGCGTCGCTCTGGGGGGGTACCAAGAGACCCAGTACTTC. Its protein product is CSVALGGYQETQYF.

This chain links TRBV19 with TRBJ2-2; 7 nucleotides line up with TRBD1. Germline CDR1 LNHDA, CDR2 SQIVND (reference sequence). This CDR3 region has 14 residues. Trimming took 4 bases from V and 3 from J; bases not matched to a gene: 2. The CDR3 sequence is CASSNTGDTGELFF. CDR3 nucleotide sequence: TGTGCCAGTAGTAACACAGGGGACACCGGGGAGCTGTTTTTT.

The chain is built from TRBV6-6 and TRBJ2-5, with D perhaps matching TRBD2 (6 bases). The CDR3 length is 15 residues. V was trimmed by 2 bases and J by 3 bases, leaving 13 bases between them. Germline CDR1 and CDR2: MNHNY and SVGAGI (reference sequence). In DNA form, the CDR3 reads TGTGCCAGCAGTTACGAGGACTATCGAGAAGAGACCCAGTACTTC. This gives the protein CASSYEDYREETQYF.

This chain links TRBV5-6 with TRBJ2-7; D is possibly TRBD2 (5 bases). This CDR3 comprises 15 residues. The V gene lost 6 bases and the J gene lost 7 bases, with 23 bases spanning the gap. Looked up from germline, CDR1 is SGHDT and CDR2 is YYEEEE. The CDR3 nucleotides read TGTGCCAGCACTCGAGCCGGGGTAGGGTCTCGGGAGCAGTACGTC. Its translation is CASTRAGVGSREQYV.